The 12 T cell receptor beta chains in this list originate from one sample, sequenced in a study of shared clonotypes between healthy human individuals. TCRdb keeps only in-frame clones here, not all; method: immunoSEQ multiplex PCR. This table has just over 2,000,000 clones, roughly 94% appearing once. The sequencing input was naive CD4+ T cells sorted from blood. The subset denotes: CD45RA+ positively selected. The receptors here all came from a young man in good health.

The V gene is TRBV6-1, the J gene TRBJ2-7; 13 nucleotides match TRBD2. The V gene's germline CDR1 is MNHNS and CDR2 SASEGT. With V trimmed by 0 bases and J by 0 bases, 8 bases remained unmatched. The CDR3 totals 19 residues. The DNA for the CDR3 is TGTGCCAGCAGTGAAGCCTTGGGACTAGCGGGACCTAGCTCCTACGAGCAGTACTTC. It translates to CASSEALGLAGPSSYEQYF.

CDR3 region: CASSLLLAGVDTGELFF. The DNA for the CDR3 is TGTGCCAGCAGCTTGTTACTAGCGGGAGTAGACACCGGGGAGCTGTTTTTT. The chain combines TRBV5-4 with TRBJ2-2, with TRBD2 matching 11 bases. This CDR3 spans 17 amino acids. Germline V gene lookup returns CDR1 SGHNT and CDR2 YYREEE (reference sequence). The J segment lost 3 bases and the V segment lost 1 base, leaving 5 bases of the junction unmatched.

Remarks on this clone: The identical CDR3 is also encoded by other nucleotide sequences in the sample. The chain couples TRBV9 to TRBJ2-7; maybe TRBD1 (5 bases). V was pared by 0 bases and J by 2 bases, with 9 bases between. This CDR3 has 14 residues. CDR1 is SGDLS and CDR2 is YYNGEE in the germline V gene. The DNA of the CDR3 is TGTGCCAGCAGCGTAGCCACAGGACCCTACGAGCAGTACTTC. It is translated as CASSVATGPYEQYF.

The V call is TRBV18, the J call TRBJ1-4; 8 bases are a match to TRBD1. CDR3 length equals 14 residues. Germline lookup yields CDR1 KGHSH and CDR2 LQKENI. The V segment lost 3 bases and the J segment 12 bases; nucleotides outside the gene matches: 9. The CDR3 here is CASSPVGTGGELFF. In nucleotides, the CDR3 is TGTGCCAGCTCACCGGTCGGGACAGGCGGAGAACTGTTTTTT.

V gene TRBV12-5 combines with J gene TRBJ1-1, with D perhaps TRBD1 (5 bases). The germline gives CDR1 LGHNT, CDR2 FRNRAP. This CDR3 contains 17 residues. The germline V and J ends were trimmed by 2 bases and 5 bases, with 21 bases remaining between them. The CDR3 region has the DNA TGTGCTAGTGGTTTGCACGTCATTGGGGGGTTCTTTACTGAAGCTTTCTTT. Translating it yields CASGLHVIGGFFTEAFF.

This clone appeared once. The chain is built from TRBV27 and TRBJ2-7; 8 bases fit TRBD1. This CDR3 spans 14 amino acids. Per the germline V gene, CDR1 is MNHEY and CDR2 is SMNVEV (reference sequence). V gave up 2 bases and J gave up 3 bases; unmatched junction bases: 3. Here the CDR3 DNA reads TGTGCCAGCAGTTTAGGCGACAGGGGCTACGAGCAGTACTTC. It specifies CASSLGDRGYEQYF.

This clone appeared once. This sequence joins TRBV5-4 and TRBJ1-6; 7 bases agree with TRBD1. CDR3 length: 16 residues. The germline gives CDR1 SGHNT, CDR2 YYREEE (reference sequence). With V trimmed by 3 bases and J by 3 bases, 6 bases remained unmatched. In DNA, the CDR3 is TGTGCCAGCAGCTCCACAGGGGAACGCTATAATTCACCCCTCCACTTT. This sequence encodes CASSSTGERYNSPLHF.

The chain combines TRBV5-4 with TRBJ1-1; 9 nucleotides line up with TRBD1. J gave up 11 bases and V 4 bases, and 15 bases lay outside the gene matches. CDR3 length: 15 residues. Germline CDR1 SGHNT, CDR2 YYREEE (reference sequence). The CDR3 sequence is CASSEAGQGFFKAFF. DNA for the CDR3: TGTGCCAGCAGCGAAGCGGGACAGGGATTTTTTAAGGCTTTCTTT.

The rearrangement joins TRBV4-1 to TRBJ2-7; D is possibly TRBD2 (7 bases). The CDR3 has 19 amino acids. Germline assignment: CDR1 MGHRA and CDR2 YSYEKL. V was shortened by 6 bases and J by 3 bases, with 30 bases between the two germline ends. DNA of the CDR3: TGCGCCAGCAGTCGACAGGAGATAAACGTGGGGCGGGGGTACTACGAGCAGTACTTC. It codes for CASSRQEINVGRGYYEQYF.

The CDR3 sequence: CASSQDRNRVGEKLFF. CDR3 sequence (DNA): TGCGCCAGCAGCCAAGATAGGAACAGGGTAGGAGAAAAACTGTTTTTT. The rearrangement joins TRBV4-3 to TRBJ1-4; D possibly corresponds to TRBD1 (6 bases). The CDR3 runs 16 residues. Trimming removed 0 bases at V and 8 bases at J, with 16 bases between. Germline V lookup: CDR1 LGHNA, CDR2 YSLEER.

The CDR3 loop is CASSKSNNEQFF. CDR3 coding DNA: TGTGCCAGCAGCAAAAGCAACAATGAGCAGTTCTTC. V and J are TRBV11-3 and TRBJ2-1; D uncertain. V was clipped by 5 bases and J by 5 bases, with 7 bases between them. From germline, CDR1 is SGHNT and CDR2 YENEEA. This CDR3 spans 12 amino acids.

V gene TRBV6-6 combines with J gene TRBJ1-2, with a tentative D call TRBD1 (6 bases). The CDR3 sequence is 13 residues long. Trimming took 11 bases from V and 4 from J, leaving 17 bases between them. Germline CDR1 MNHNY, CDR2 SVGAGI (reference sequence). CDR3 in DNA: TGTGCCGGGAGGGGGGCGAGGGGCTATGGCTACACCTTC. Translation gives CAGRGARGYGYTF.